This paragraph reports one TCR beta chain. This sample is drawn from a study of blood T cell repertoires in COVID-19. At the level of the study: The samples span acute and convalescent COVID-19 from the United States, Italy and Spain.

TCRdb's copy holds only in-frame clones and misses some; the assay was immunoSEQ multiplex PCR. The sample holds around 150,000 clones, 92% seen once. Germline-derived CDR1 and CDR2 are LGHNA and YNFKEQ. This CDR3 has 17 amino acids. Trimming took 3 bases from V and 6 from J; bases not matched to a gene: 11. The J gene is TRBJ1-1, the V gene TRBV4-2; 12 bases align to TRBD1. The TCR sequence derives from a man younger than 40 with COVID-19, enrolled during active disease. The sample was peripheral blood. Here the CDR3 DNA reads TGTGCCAGCAGCCACCCATCACCGGGACAGGGGGCTTCTGAAGCTTTCTTT. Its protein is CASSHPSPGQGASEAFF.